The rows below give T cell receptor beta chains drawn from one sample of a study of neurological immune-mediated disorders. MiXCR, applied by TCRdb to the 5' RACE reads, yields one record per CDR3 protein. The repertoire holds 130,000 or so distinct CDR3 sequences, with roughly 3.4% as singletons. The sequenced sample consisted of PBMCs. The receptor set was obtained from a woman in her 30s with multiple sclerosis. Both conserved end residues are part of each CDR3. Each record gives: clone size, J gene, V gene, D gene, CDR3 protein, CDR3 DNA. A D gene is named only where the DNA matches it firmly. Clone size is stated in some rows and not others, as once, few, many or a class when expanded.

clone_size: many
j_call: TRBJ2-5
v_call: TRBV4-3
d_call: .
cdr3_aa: CASSQDHSRETQYF
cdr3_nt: TGCGCCAGCAGCCAAGACCATAGCCGTGAGACCCAGTACTTC

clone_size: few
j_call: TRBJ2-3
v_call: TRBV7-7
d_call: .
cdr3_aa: CASSFGGRRTTDTQYF
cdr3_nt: TGTGCCAGCAGCTTTGGTGGGCGCAGGACCACAGATACGCAGTATTTT

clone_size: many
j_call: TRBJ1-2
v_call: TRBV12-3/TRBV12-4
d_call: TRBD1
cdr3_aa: CASYRGGRASGYTF
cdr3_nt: TGTGCCAGCTACCGAGGGGGCAGGGCCTCAGGCTACACCTTC

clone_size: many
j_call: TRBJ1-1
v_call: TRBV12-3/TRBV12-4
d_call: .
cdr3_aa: CASSLFDGDTEAFF
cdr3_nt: TGTGCCAGCAGTTTATTTGACGGGGACACTGAAGCTTTCTTT

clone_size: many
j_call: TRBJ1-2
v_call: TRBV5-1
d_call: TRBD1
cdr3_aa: CASRDDPGQGLGYTF
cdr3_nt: TGCGCCAGCAGGGACGACCCGGGACAGGGTCTAGGCTACACCTTC

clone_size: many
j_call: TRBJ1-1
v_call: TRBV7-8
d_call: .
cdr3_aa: CASSLGVGWSTEAFF
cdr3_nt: TGTGCCAGCAGCTTAGGCGTGGGTTGGAGCACTGAAGCTTTCTTT

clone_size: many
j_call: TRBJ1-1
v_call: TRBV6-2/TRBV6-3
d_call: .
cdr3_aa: CASTGHYENTEAFF
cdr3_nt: TGTGCCAGCACCGGTCATTATGAGAACACTGAAGCTTTCTTT

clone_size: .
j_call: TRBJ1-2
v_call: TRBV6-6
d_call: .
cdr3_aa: CDSSNWEGGYTF
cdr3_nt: TGTGACAGCAGCAATTGGGAGGGTGGCTACACCTTC

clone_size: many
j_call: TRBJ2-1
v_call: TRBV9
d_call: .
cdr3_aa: CASSEQSSYNEQFF
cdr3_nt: TGTGCCAGCAGCGAACAAAGCTCCTACAATGAGCAGTTCTTC

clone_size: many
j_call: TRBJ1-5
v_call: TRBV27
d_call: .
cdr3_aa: CASSLRNGAQPQHF
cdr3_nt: TGTGCCAGCAGCTTAAGGAACGGGGCTCAGCCCCAGCATTTT

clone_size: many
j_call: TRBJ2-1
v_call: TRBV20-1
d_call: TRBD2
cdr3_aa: CSARGVHSGSSHSEQFF
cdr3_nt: TGCAGTGCTAGAGGGGTCCATAGCGGGAGTTCCCACAGTGAGCAGTTCTTC

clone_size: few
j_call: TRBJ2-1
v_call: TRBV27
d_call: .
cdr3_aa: CASSLSRAGNNEQFF
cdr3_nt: TGTGCCAGCAGTTTAAGTAGGGCGGGGAACAATGAGCAGTTCTTC

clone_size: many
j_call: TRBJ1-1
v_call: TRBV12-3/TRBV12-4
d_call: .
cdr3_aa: CASSLETGSREAFF
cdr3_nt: TGTGCCAGCAGTTTAGAAACAGGCAGCCGCGAAGCTTTCTTT

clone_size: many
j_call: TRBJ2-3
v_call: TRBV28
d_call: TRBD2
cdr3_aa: CASSFFLSGRAGDTQYF
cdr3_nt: TGTGCCAGCAGTTTTTTTCTTAGCGGGAGGGCGGGAGATACGCAGTATTTT

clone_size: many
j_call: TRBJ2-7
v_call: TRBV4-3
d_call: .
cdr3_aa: CASSQDWAGAWEQYF
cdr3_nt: TGCGCCAGCAGCCAAGATTGGGCAGGGGCGTGGGAGCAGTACTTC

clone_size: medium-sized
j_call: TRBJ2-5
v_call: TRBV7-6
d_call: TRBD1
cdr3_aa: CASSPGTGQETQYF
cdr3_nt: TGTGCCAGCAGCCCCGGGACAGGACAAGAGACCCAGTACTTC

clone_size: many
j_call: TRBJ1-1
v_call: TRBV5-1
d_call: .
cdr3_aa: CASSLDLGVRNTEAFF
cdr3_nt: TGCGCCAGCAGCTTGGACTTAGGGGTGAGGAACACTGAAGCTTTCTTT

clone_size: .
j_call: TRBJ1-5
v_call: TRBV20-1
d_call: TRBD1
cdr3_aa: CSAIGTAQQPQHF
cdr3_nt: TGCAGTGCGATCGGGACAGCCCAACAGCCCCAGCATTTT

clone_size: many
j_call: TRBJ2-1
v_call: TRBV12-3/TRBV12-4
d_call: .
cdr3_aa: CASSGVERNNEQFF
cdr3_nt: TGTGCCAGCAGCGGGGTAGAAAGAAACAATGAGCAGTTCTTC

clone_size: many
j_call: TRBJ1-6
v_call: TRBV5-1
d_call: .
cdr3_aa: CASSLESGIQGSPLHF
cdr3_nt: TGCGCCAGCAGCTTGGAATCGGGGATACAGGGCTCACCCCTCCACTTT

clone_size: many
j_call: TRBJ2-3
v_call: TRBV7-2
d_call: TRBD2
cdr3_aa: CASSLGVGGSTDTQYF
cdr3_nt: TGTGCCAGCAGCTTAGGGGTGGGAGGGAGCACAGATACGCAGTATTTT

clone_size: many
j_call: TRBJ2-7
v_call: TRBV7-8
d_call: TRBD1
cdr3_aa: CASSLEQGAGSYEQYF
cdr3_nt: TGTGCCAGCAGCTTAGAGCAGGGGGCTGGCTCCTACGAGCAGTACTTC

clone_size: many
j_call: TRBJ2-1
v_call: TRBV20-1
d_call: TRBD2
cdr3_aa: CSARDLAGAYYNEQFF
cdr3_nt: TGCAGTGCTAGAGATCTAGCGGGGGCTTACTACAATGAGCAGTTCTTC

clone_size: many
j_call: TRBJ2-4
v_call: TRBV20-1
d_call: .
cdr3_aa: CSARVGSGNKNIQYF
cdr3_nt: TGCAGTGCTAGAGTTGGTAGCGGAAACAAAAACATTCAGTACTTC

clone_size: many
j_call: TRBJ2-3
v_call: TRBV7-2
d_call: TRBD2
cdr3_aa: CASSSGTRVPDTQYF
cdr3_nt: TGTGCCAGCAGCTCCGGGACTAGGGTACCAGATACGCAGTATTTT

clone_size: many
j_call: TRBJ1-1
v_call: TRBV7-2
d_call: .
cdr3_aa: CASSLVEATEAFF
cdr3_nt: TGTGCCAGCAGCTTGGTGGAGGCCACTGAAGCTTTCTTT

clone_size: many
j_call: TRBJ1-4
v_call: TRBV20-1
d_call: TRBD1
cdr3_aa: CSATHRDRGEKLFF
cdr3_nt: TGCAGTGCTACCCACCGGGACAGGGGTGAAAAACTGTTTTTT

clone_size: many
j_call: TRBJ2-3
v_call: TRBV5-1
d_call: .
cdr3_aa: CASSLSPTINSDTQYF
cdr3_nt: TGCGCCAGCAGCTTGAGCCCGACAATAAACTCAGATACGCAGTATTTT

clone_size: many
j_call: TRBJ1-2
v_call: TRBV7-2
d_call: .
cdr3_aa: CANVHVEGIWGYTF
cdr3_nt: TGTGCCAACGTGCATGTGGAGGGCATTTGGGGCTACACCTTC

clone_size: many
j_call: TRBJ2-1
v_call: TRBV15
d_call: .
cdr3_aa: CATSNALGEQFF
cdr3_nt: TGTGCCACCAGCAATGCGCTCGGGGAGCAGTTCTTC

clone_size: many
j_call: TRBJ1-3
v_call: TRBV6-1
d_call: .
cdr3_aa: CASSEHQSGNTIYF
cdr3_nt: TGTGCCAGCAGTGAACATCAGTCTGGAAACACCATATATTTT